This T cell receptor (beta chain) was identified in a study of T-cell memory formation after mild COVID-19. From the 5' RACE reads, TCRdb called clonotypes with MiXCR, one entry per CDR3 protein. The table includes more than 110,000 distinct CDR3 sequences, 25% detected once. This CDR3 has 14 residues. Germline lookup yields CDR1 MGHRA and CDR2 YSYEKL. V dropped 1 base and J dropped 5 bases, with 8 bases sitting between them. This chain uses TRBV4-1 with TRBJ2-2, with D perhaps matching TRBD2 (5 bases). The source of this sequence is an adult woman who had mild COVID-19 (a few samples of this study predate the infection). Cell type and time point are not known. What was sequenced was PBMCs or a T cell subset sorted from them (not recorded which). CDR3 nucleotides: TGCGCCAGCAGCCAAGCGCGGGTAACCGGGGAGCTGTTTTTT. It translates to CASSQARVTGELFF.